The 10 T cell receptor beta chains reported below all come from one sample, sequenced in a study of CD8 T cells in ankylosing spondylitis. Regarding the study as a whole: Blood of patients with ankylosing spondylitis appeared to be characterized by a TCR beta motif of several highly homologous variants.

Antigens of these TCRs are unknown. Via MiXCR, TCRdb re-called the 5' RACE reads, giving one row per CDR3 protein. The profile covers more than 300,000 distinct CDR3 sequences, with around 7.6% appearing a single time and roughly 15% taken by the ten largest. The source material was blood, either unsorted or a sorted T cell fraction (not recorded which). These receptors were collected from a male donor with ankylosing spondylitis.

Only a few counts were recorded for this clonotype. This chain connects TRBV6-1 to TRBJ2-3; TRBD1 matches 7 bases. CDR1 and CDR2 from the germline V gene are MNHNS and SASEGT. V lost 6 bases and J lost 6; bases outside the gene matches: 9. The CDR3 sequence is 14 residues long. The CDR3 coding sequence is TGTGCCAGCAGACAAGAGGGGGCGTGGGATACGCAGTATTTT. The encoded protein is CASRQEGAWDTQYF.

This clonotype has more than one count but fewer than ten. The V call is TRBV7-3, the J call TRBJ2-2; no reliable D call. Germline lookup yields CDR1 SGHTA and CDR2 FQGTGA. The CDR3 has 16 residues. The V and J ends lost 3 bases and 2 bases respectively, with 13 bases between them. The CDR3 spells CASSFNTGVNTGELFF. As DNA, the CDR3 is TGTGCCAGCAGCTTTAATACTGGCGTCAACACCGGGGAGCTGTTTTTT.

This clonotype was recorded at least ten times. This chain links TRBV10-3 with TRBJ2-3; a possible D gene is TRBD2 (5 bases). Germline V lookup: CDR1 ENHRY, CDR2 SYGVKD. CDR3 length: 14 amino acids. The V end lost 2 bases, the J end lost 0 bases, and 6 bases lay between the germline ends. In DNA, the CDR3 is TGTGCCATCAGTGAGGAGCGGAGCACAGATACGCAGTATTTT. Protein: CAISEERSTDTQYF.

This clonotype showed up many times. The DNA of the CDR3 is TGTGCCAGCAGCCACACGGGACAGGGGGCGCGTGAGCAGTACTTC. This gives the protein CASSHTGQGAREQYF. This chain uses TRBV9 with TRBJ2-7, with 12 bases identical to TRBD1. Germline trimming cut 4 bases from V and 7 bases from J; bases unmatched to any gene: 9. The CDR3 covers 15 residues. Germline-derived CDR1 and CDR2 are SGDLS and YYNGEE.

This clonotype came up many times. The chain carries TRBV5-1 and TRBJ2-5; the match to TRBD2 covers 14 bases. V trimming: 2 bases; J trimming: 4 bases; junction bases outside the gene matches: 1. This CDR3 contains 15 residues. CDR1 SGHRS and CDR2 YFSETQ come from the germline V gene. CDR3 residues: CASSLGLAGGETQYF. DNA for the CDR3: TGCGCCAGCAGCTTAGGACTAGCGGGAGGAGAGACCCAGTACTTC.

This clonotype was observed a handful of times. This chain connects TRBV9 to TRBJ2-3, with D unclear. The V end lost 0 bases, the J end lost 2 bases, and 7 bases lay between the germline ends. The CDR3 runs to 14 residues. Germline values: CDR1 SGDLS, CDR2 YYNGEE. The CDR3 DNA follows: TGTGCCAGCAGCGTAGATTTCTTCACAGATACGCAGTATTTT. It encodes CASSVDFFTDTQYF.

This sequence joins TRBV4-3 and TRBJ1-6, with 10 bases identical to TRBD1. Germline loops: CDR1 LGHNA, CDR2 YSLEER. Unmatched junction bases numbered 5, after V lost 0 bases and J lost 9 bases. This CDR3 is built from 16 residues. CDR3 sequence: CASSQDLGQGISPLHF. Here the CDR3 DNA reads TGCGCCAGCAGCCAAGATCTGGGACAGGGGATTTCACCCCTCCACTTT.

The rearrangement uses TRBV2 and TRBJ2-3, with D perhaps matching TRBD1 (6 bases). Trimming removed 8 bases from V and 0 bases from J, with 15 bases in between. Germline-derived CDR1 and CDR2 are SNHLY and FYNNEI. CDR3 length: 15 residues. CDR3 nucleotides: TGTGCCAGCCGACAGGACCTATCTAGCACAGATACGCAGTATTTT. This encodes CASRQDLSSTDTQYF.

The chain couples TRBV12-3 or TRBV12-4 to TRBJ2-7, with 8 bases that match TRBD2. After removal of 8 bases from V and 7 bases from J, the junction contained 10 bases not matched to a gene. The length of the CDR3 is 13 residues. CDR3 coding DNA: TGTGCCAGCCAACTAGCGGCCTCTGGGGAGCAGTACTTC. Amino acids: CASQLAASGEQYF.

The genes are TRBV29-1 and TRBJ2-7, with 14 bases aligning to TRBD2. The CDR3 totals 19 residues. CDR1 SQVTM and CDR2 ANQGSEA come from the germline V gene. Germline trimming cut 4 bases from V and 1 base from J; bases unmatched to any gene: 15. The CDR3 DNA is TGCAGCGTTGTTCCCCATGGACTAGCGGGAGGTTCCAGGTCCTACGAGCAGTACTTC. Amino acids: CSVVPHGLAGGSRSYEQYF.